These T cell receptor beta chains were read from a single sample in a study of blood T cells in healthy people across ages. TCRdb called the 5' RACE reads again in MiXCR, with one record for every CDR3 protein. Of hundreds of thousands of distinct CDR3 sequences in the sample, about 26% were seen once. These same data were also listed under a study on T cells of mothers and their children.

Sample: blood. These receptors originate from a boy between 2 and 10 years old in good health. Each CDR3 is given with its conserved first and last residue. A D gene is named only where the DNA matches it firmly. The listing skips clone size in some rows; elsewhere it reads once, few, many or a size class.

size,V,D,J,DNA,CDR3
-,TRBV5-1,-,TRBJ2-3,TGCGCCAGCAGCTTGGAAGAACGGAGCAGCACAGATACGCAGTATTTT,CASSLEERSSTDTQYF
-,TRBV20-1,TRBD2,TRBJ2-4,TGCAGTGCTAGAGATCTTTGGACTAGCGGGGGCCAAGTAGCCAAAAACATTCAGTACTTC,CSARDLWTSGGQVAKNIQYF
-,TRBV3-1,TRBD2,TRBJ2-7,TGTGCCAGCAGCCAACGGACTAGCGGTGAGCAGTACTTC,CASSQRTSGEQYF
-,TRBV4-3,-,TRBJ2-7,TGCGCCAGCAGCCTATTAGTGGGGGCCTACGAGCAGTACTTC,CASSLLVGAYEQYF
few,TRBV6-5,-,TRBJ1-6,TGTGCCAGCAGTTACGGACAGAGTAATTCACCCCTCCACTTT,CASSYGQSNSPLHF
-,TRBV19,-,TRBJ1-1,TGTGCCAGTAGTATGGGAGGACGGAGCAACACTGAAGCTTTCTTT,CASSMGGRSNTEAFF
few,TRBV7-2,-,TRBJ2-7,TGTGCCAGCAGCCTGTCGGGGTTTGACGAGCAGTACTTC,CASSLSGFDEQYF
-,TRBV10-3,TRBD2,TRBJ2-1,TGTGCCATCAGTAGTAAAGGTCTAGCGGGGGACCGCTCCTACAATGAGCAGTTCTTC,CAISSKGLAGDRSYNEQFF
few,TRBV19,TRBD2,TRBJ2-5,TGTGCCAGTAGTCCGAGGACTAGCGGGAGTGGGTTCTTC,CASSPRTSGSGFF
-,TRBV3-1,-,TRBJ1-2,TGTGCCAGCACGGCAGGGCTGAACTATGGCTACACCTTC,CASTAGLNYGYTF
-,TRBV12-3/TRBV12-4,-,TRBJ1-2,TGTGCCAGCAGTTTAGATGAGGGCCTCGGGGGCTACACCTTC,CASSLDEGLGGYTF
few,TRBV29-1,TRBD2,TRBJ2-7,TGCAGCGTTCAGCGGGAACCCTACGAGCAGTACTTC,CSVQREPYEQYF
-,TRBV7-8,TRBD2,TRBJ2-1,TGTGCCAGCAGCTTCGGACTAGCGGGAGCTCCTGAGCAGTTCTTC,CASSFGLAGAPEQFF
few,TRBV11-1,-,TRBJ2-3,TGTGCCAGCAGCTTAGGGGCGGCCCTAGTCGCAGATACGCAGTATTTT,CASSLGAALVADTQYF
-,TRBV3-1,-,TRBJ2-7,TGTGCCAGCAGCCCTGAACTCGGAACCTACGAGCAGTACTTC,CASSPELGTYEQYF
-,TRBV12-3/TRBV12-4,TRBD2,TRBJ2-1,TGTGCCAGCAGTTTTATAGCGGGAGGTCTGTTCTTC,CASSFIAGGLFF
few,TRBV24-1,-,TRBJ2-5,TGTGCCACCAGTGCGGTCGGGAGCGAGACCCAGTACTTC,CATSAVGSETQYF
few,TRBV12-3/TRBV12-4,TRBD1,TRBJ2-5,TGTGCCAGCAGTTTTGAGGACAGGGAAGAGACCCAGTACTTC,CASSFEDREETQYF
-,TRBV12-5,-,TRBJ1-4,TGTGCTAGTGGTTTGGTACTGGAGCCGATGTTAAGGAACTCCAATGAAAAACTGTTTTTT,CASGLVLEPMLRNSNEKLFF
-,TRBV3-1,-,TRBJ2-7,TGTGCCAGCAGCCAAGATGGGGCAGGTCCCGGGGACGAGCAGTACTTC,CASSQDGAGPGDEQYF
-,TRBV20-1,-,TRBJ1-2,TGCAGTGCTAGAGACCACACAGGCCTAGCTAACTATGGCTACACCTTC,CSARDHTGLANYGYTF
few,TRBV29-1,TRBD1,TRBJ2-5,TGCAGCGTTGTAAGGGGGACAGGGGCCCAAGAGACCCAGTACTTC,CSVVRGTGAQETQYF
few,TRBV2,-,TRBJ2-2,TGTGCCAGTAACTGGGGGAGGAGCGGGACCGGGGAGCTGTTTTTT,CASNWGRSGTGELFF
few,TRBV3-1,-,TRBJ2-3,TGTGCCAGCAGCCAAGATGTACTAGTGGGGGCAGATACGCAGTATTTT,CASSQDVLVGADTQYF
-,TRBV5-6,-,TRBJ2-5,TGTGCCAGCAGCGTCTCCGGGACGGATAAACAAGAGACCCAGTACTTC,CASSVSGTDKQETQYF
few,TRBV11-2,-,TRBJ1-5,TGTGCCAGCAGCCCGGGGGTTGATCAGCCCCAGCATTTT,CASSPGVDQPQHF
many,TRBV5-1,-,TRBJ1-3,TGCGCCAGCACTCCCGAGGGAGGTGGAAACACCATATATTTT,CASTPEGGGNTIYF
many,TRBV5-1,-,TRBJ2-1,TGCGCCAGCAGAACTCAGGCAGCGGATAACTACAATGAGCAGTTCTTC,CASRTQAADNYNEQFF
-,TRBV4-1,-,TRBJ2-5,TGCGCCAGCAGCTCCATACAGGCCCTTGGAGAGACCCAGTACTTC,CASSSIQALGETQYF